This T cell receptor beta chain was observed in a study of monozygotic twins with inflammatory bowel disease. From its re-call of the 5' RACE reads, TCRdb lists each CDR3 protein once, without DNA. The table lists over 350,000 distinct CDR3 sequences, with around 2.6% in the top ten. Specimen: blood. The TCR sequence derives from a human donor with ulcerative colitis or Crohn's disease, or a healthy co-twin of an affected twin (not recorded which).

The CDR3 sequence is CASSSQGNSGGEQFF. The chain recombines TRBV11-2 with TRBJ2-1; TCRdb's assignment of TRBD2 cannot be checked, as there is no DNA. Germline values: CDR1 SGHAT, CDR2 FQNNGV. This CDR3 comprises 15 residues.